The T cell receptor (beta chain) described here comes from a study of T cell changes during pregnancy in multiple sclerosis (dated by TCRdb to between 2018 and 2021). Background on the whole study: The study looked at changes in the T cell repertoire across pregnancy in women with multiple sclerosis.

Library preparation was by the immunoSEQ multiplex PCR assay. Imported from immuneACCESS, the table was reduced by TCRdb to in-frame sequences with V and J called. These copies leave out some clones; in studies compared against another copy, an unresolved V gene accounts for under half, and the cause of the remainder is not known. Present in this sample are over 60,000 clones, around 90% of which were seen just once. The ten largest clones take up roughly 0.3% of the sample. The CDR3 goes from the cysteine to the phenylalanine over 15 residues. Only CDR3 DNA is held: 45 bases, read in frame from base 1. Trimming at the junction amounts to 1 base on V and 2 bases on J, and the germline ends lie 10 bases apart. The germline V gene yields LGHNA for CDR1 and YNFKEQ for CDR2. This clone was counted once. Its antigen is not yet known. Base-call qualities are not available, and no considerably larger clone is one nucleotide away.

The sample in question was CD4+ T cells from peripheral blood mononuclear cells, obtained in the third trimester of pregnancy. The chain is made from TRBV4-2 and TRBJ2-3; TRBD1 might be the D gene, on 6 matching bases. This receptor was identified in a female donor in good health, enrolled as a control in a pregnancy study. The CDR3 reads CASSQAHRDTDTQYF. The bases are TGTGCCAGCAGCCAAGCTCACAGGGACACAGATACGCAGTATTTT.